Listed below are T cell receptor beta chains from one sample, sequenced in a study of B cell selection in AIRE deficiency. Assay used: immunoSEQ multiplex PCR; TCRdb lists only in-frame clones, some missing. Of over 20,000 clones in the sample, around 97% are singletons; the top ten hold 0.17%. Sequencing used conventional CD4+ T cells sorted from PBMCs. These receptors all stem from a human donor with AIRE deficiency. Both conserved end residues are trimmed from each CDR3.

J,V,CDR3
TRBJ1-5,TRBV12-5,ASGLVLGQIGQPQH
TRBJ1-1,TRBV27,ASSLEGGTEAF
TRBJ2-7,TRBV7-2,ASSPASGGSYEQY
TRBJ2-3,TRBV5-1,ASSSLAGGVSDTQY
TRBJ2-2,TRBV28,ASSVAGAGTGELF
TRBJ2-7,TRBV19,ASSMGRQGANYEQY
TRBJ2-2,TRBV7-3,ASSLDRGGETGELF
TRBJ2-3,TRBV27,ASSWVAGGPVDTQY
TRBJ2-7,TRBV7-2,ASRGGQGPEQY
TRBJ2-1,TRBV5-4,ASSLGAPNGHEQF
TRBJ2-7,TRBV28,ASSFPLVEPEQY
TRBJ1-2,TRBV19,ATWDRGGTNYGYT
TRBJ2-7,TRBV28,ASSLFRPQGQGALHEQY
TRBJ1-2,TRBV7-2,ASQMDRANYGYT
TRBJ1-1,TRBV12-5,ASGFSRTEDTEAF
TRBJ2-3,TRBV5-6,ASRYGGATDTQY
TRBJ2-2,TRBV7-3,ASSLEREGVGELF
TRBJ2-1,TRBV27,ASGRGLNNEQF
TRBJ2-1,TRBV6-6,ASTPHRASGRDEQF
TRBJ2-3,TRBV7-2,ASSLGDYRLGDTQY
TRBJ1-2,TRBV6-1,ASGQGGGYT
TRBJ1-6,TRBV5-4,ASSSVDYNSPLH
TRBJ2-1,TRBV7-2,ASSLVRSGTEGF
TRBJ2-7,TRBV18,ASSPMGGPGAYEQY
TRBJ2-7,TRBV5-4,ASSLGPGQLYEQY
TRBJ2-7,TRBV14,ASSQESGLAAVSSYEQY
TRBJ2-6,TRBV10-1,ASSPWIAQSRANVLT
TRBJ2-1,TRBV9,ASSGPGTSGRAYEQF